A selection of T cell receptor beta chains follows, all from one sample in a study of T cells after yellow fever vaccination. TCRdb re-derived calls from the 5' RACE reads in MiXCR, one entry per CDR3 protein. The data contain 300,000 to 400,000 distinct CDR3 sequences, roughly 8.4% of them singletons. Source: PBMCs, taken about 41 days after the first yellow fever vaccination. These receptors were taken from a man between 18 and 35 years old who received the YFV17D yellow fever vaccine. CDR3s include the opening cysteine and the closing phenylalanine or tryptophan. Each record gives: V gene, clone size, D gene, CDR3 length, J gene, CDR3 DNA, CDR3 protein. D genes are given only for firm matches. Size values are once, few and many counts, or a class for expanded clones, and some rows have none.

v_call: TRBV14; clone_size: .; d_call: TRBD2; cdr3_length: 16; j_call: TRBJ2-5; cdr3_nt: TGTGCCAGCAGCAAGACTAGCGGGGGCACCGGAGAGACCCAGTACTTC; cdr3_aa: CASSKTSGGTGETQYF
v_call: TRBV5-1; clone_size: few; d_call: TRBD2; cdr3_length: 15; j_call: TRBJ2-2; cdr3_nt: TGCGCCAGCAGCCTTAGCGGGTTGAACACCGGGGAGCTGTTTTTT; cdr3_aa: CASSLSGLNTGELFF
v_call: TRBV4-2; clone_size: .; d_call: .; cdr3_length: 17; j_call: TRBJ1-1; cdr3_nt: TGTGCCAGCAGCCAAGATGTCAGGGGCGACACGAACACTGAAGCTTTCTTT; cdr3_aa: CASSQDVRGDTNTEAFF
v_call: TRBV4-1; clone_size: many; d_call: .; cdr3_length: 15; j_call: TRBJ2-7; cdr3_nt: TGCGCCAGCAGCCAAGTGGGGACGGGCACCTACGAGCAGTACTTC; cdr3_aa: CASSQVGTGTYEQYF
v_call: TRBV29-1; clone_size: few; d_call: .; cdr3_length: 13; j_call: TRBJ1-1; cdr3_nt: TGCAGCGTTTACAGGTCTTTGGACACTGAAGCTTTCTTT; cdr3_aa: CSVYRSLDTEAFF
v_call: TRBV5-1; clone_size: .; d_call: .; cdr3_length: 18; j_call: TRBJ2-1; cdr3_nt: TGCGCCAGCAGCTTGGGGACAGCCTCCCCTGGGTCCTACAATGAGCAGTTCTTC; cdr3_aa: CASSLGTASPGSYNEQFF
v_call: TRBV19; clone_size: .; d_call: .; cdr3_length: 13; j_call: TRBJ1-1; cdr3_nt: TGTGCCAGTCGCAGCCGCGCAGTCACTGAAGCTTTCTTT; cdr3_aa: CASRSRAVTEAFF
v_call: TRBV20-1; clone_size: few; d_call: .; cdr3_length: 12; j_call: TRBJ2-7; cdr3_nt: TGCAGTGCTAGAGGCATTATCTACGAGCAGTACTTC; cdr3_aa: CSARGIIYEQYF
v_call: TRBV12-3/TRBV12-4; clone_size: few; d_call: TRBD2; cdr3_length: 16; j_call: TRBJ2-1; cdr3_nt: TGTGCCAGCAGTTCCGGGACTAGCGGGGTGTCTCATGAGCAGTTCTTC; cdr3_aa: CASSSGTSGVSHEQFF
v_call: TRBV12-3/TRBV12-4; clone_size: .; d_call: TRBD1; cdr3_length: 14; j_call: TRBJ2-7; cdr3_nt: TGTGCCAGCAGTTTACTGGACAGGAGCTACGAGCAGTACTTC; cdr3_aa: CASSLLDRSYEQYF
v_call: TRBV20-1; clone_size: few; d_call: TRBD1; cdr3_length: 14; j_call: TRBJ1-1; cdr3_nt: TGCAGTGCTAGAGGAGGACAGGGGAACACTGAAGCTTTCTTT; cdr3_aa: CSARGGQGNTEAFF
v_call: TRBV5-1; clone_size: few; d_call: TRBD1; cdr3_length: 14; j_call: TRBJ1-2; cdr3_nt: TGCGCCAGCAGCCTGGGGGACAGGGGCTATGGCTACACCTTC; cdr3_aa: CASSLGDRGYGYTF
v_call: TRBV19; clone_size: few; d_call: TRBD2; cdr3_length: 16; j_call: TRBJ2-3; cdr3_nt: TGTGCCAGTAAAATGCCGGCGGGAGGTAACACAGATACGCAGTATTTT; cdr3_aa: CASKMPAGGNTDTQYF
v_call: TRBV7-9; clone_size: few; d_call: TRBD2; cdr3_length: 16; j_call: TRBJ2-1; cdr3_nt: TGTGCCAGCAGCTTGAGCGGGGGGGCCGCCTACAATGAGCAGTTCTTC; cdr3_aa: CASSLSGGAAYNEQFF
v_call: TRBV7-2; clone_size: few; d_call: .; cdr3_length: 15; j_call: TRBJ1-5; cdr3_nt: TGTGCCAGCAGCCCTTCGGACGCGTTTATCCGGCCCCAGCATTTT; cdr3_aa: CASSPSDAFIRPQHF
v_call: TRBV5-1; clone_size: .; d_call: .; cdr3_length: 14; j_call: TRBJ2-2; cdr3_nt: TGCGCCAGCAGCTTGACGGGAAGGGCCGGGGAGCTGTTTTTT; cdr3_aa: CASSLTGRAGELFF
v_call: TRBV29-1; clone_size: few; d_call: TRBD1; cdr3_length: 18; j_call: TRBJ1-1; cdr3_nt: TGCAGCGTATGGGGACGAGGGGGCGGAATTACCATGAACACTGAAGCTTTCTTT; cdr3_aa: CSVWGRGGGITMNTEAFF
v_call: TRBV27; clone_size: .; d_call: .; cdr3_length: 14; j_call: TRBJ2-4; cdr3_nt: TGTGCCAGCAGTCCCCAGGGGGCCAAAAACATTCAGTACTTC; cdr3_aa: CASSPQGAKNIQYF
v_call: TRBV3-1; clone_size: .; d_call: .; cdr3_length: 14; j_call: TRBJ2-1; cdr3_nt: TGTGCCAGCAGCCAAGATCCCGGAAACAATGAGCAGTTCTTC; cdr3_aa: CASSQDPGNNEQFF
v_call: TRBV11-2; clone_size: .; d_call: TRBD2; cdr3_length: 21; j_call: TRBJ2-1; cdr3_nt: TGTGCCAGCAGCCGCCGGACAGGGTCCCTTCTAGCGGGGGCCCACTACAATGAGCAGTTCTTC; cdr3_aa: CASSRRTGSLLAGAHYNEQFF
v_call: TRBV20-1; clone_size: few; d_call: TRBD2; cdr3_length: 14; j_call: TRBJ2-3; cdr3_nt: TGCAGTGCTACTAGCGGGGGCCCCACAGATACGCAGTATTTT; cdr3_aa: CSATSGGPTDTQYF
v_call: TRBV20-1; clone_size: .; d_call: TRBD1; cdr3_length: 15; j_call: TRBJ2-1; cdr3_nt: TGCAGTGCTAGAGTGACAGGGGGGAACTACAATGAGCAGTTCTTC; cdr3_aa: CSARVTGGNYNEQFF
v_call: TRBV29-1; clone_size: few; d_call: .; cdr3_length: 14; j_call: TRBJ1-5; cdr3_nt: TGCAGCGTTGTCACTGGGACACACAATCAGCCCCAGCATTTT; cdr3_aa: CSVVTGTHNQPQHF
v_call: TRBV10-3; clone_size: few; d_call: .; cdr3_length: 14; j_call: TRBJ1-1; cdr3_nt: TGTGCCATCAGTGATGGACATCTGAACACTGAAGCTTTCTTT; cdr3_aa: CAISDGHLNTEAFF
v_call: TRBV5-1; clone_size: .; d_call: TRBD1; cdr3_length: 15; j_call: TRBJ1-1; cdr3_nt: TGCGCCAGCAGCTTGGAGGGACAGGTTGGGGCTGAAGCTTTCTTT; cdr3_aa: CASSLEGQVGAEAFF
v_call: TRBV19; clone_size: .; d_call: .; cdr3_length: 13; j_call: TRBJ2-3; cdr3_nt: TGTGCCAGTAGTCCGACAACAGGCGATACGCAGTATTTT; cdr3_aa: CASSPTTGDTQYF
v_call: TRBV5-4; clone_size: .; d_call: TRBD1; cdr3_length: 15; j_call: TRBJ2-1; cdr3_nt: TGTGCCAGCAGTTTCGGACAGGCCTCCTACAATGAGCAGTTCTTC; cdr3_aa: CASSFGQASYNEQFF
v_call: TRBV4-3; clone_size: .; d_call: .; cdr3_length: 14; j_call: TRBJ1-5; cdr3_nt: TGCGCCAGCAGCCAAGAACAGGGAGGTCAGCCCCAGCATTTT; cdr3_aa: CASSQEQGGQPQHF
v_call: TRBV6-1; clone_size: .; d_call: TRBD2; cdr3_length: 13; j_call: TRBJ2-5; cdr3_nt: TGTGCCAGCAGCGCGACTAGCGCTGAGACCCAGTACTTC; cdr3_aa: CASSATSAETQYF
v_call: TRBV29-1; clone_size: many; d_call: TRBD1; cdr3_length: 14; j_call: TRBJ1-2; cdr3_nt: TGCAGCGTTGATGCAGGGGGGAAACGATATGGCTACACCTTC; cdr3_aa: CSVDAGGKRYGYTF
v_call: TRBV5-4; clone_size: once; d_call: TRBD1; cdr3_length: 15; j_call: TRBJ1-5; cdr3_nt: TGTGCCAGCAGCGATGGACAGGGGGCGCCTCAGCCCCAGCATTTT; cdr3_aa: CASSDGQGAPQPQHF
v_call: TRBV10-3; clone_size: few; d_call: .; cdr3_length: 13; j_call: TRBJ2-3; cdr3_nt: TGTGCCATCAGTGAAGGGAACACAGATACGCAGTATTTT; cdr3_aa: CAISEGNTDTQYF
v_call: TRBV20-1; clone_size: .; d_call: TRBD1; cdr3_length: 16; j_call: TRBJ1-5; cdr3_nt: TGCAGTGCTGTCCGAAGGGACAGGGCTATCAATCAGCCCCAGCATTTT; cdr3_aa: CSAVRRDRAINQPQHF
v_call: TRBV28; clone_size: few; d_call: .; cdr3_length: 17; j_call: TRBJ1-2; cdr3_nt: TGTGCCAGCAGTTTTCCGGGATCTCGGCCGAGATTCTATGGCTACACCTTC; cdr3_aa: CASSFPGSRPRFYGYTF
v_call: TRBV15; clone_size: .; d_call: .; cdr3_length: 14; j_call: TRBJ2-1; cdr3_nt: TGTGCCACCAGCAGGAGGGGGGAGGGCAATGAGCAGTTCTTC; cdr3_aa: CATSRRGEGNEQFF
v_call: TRBV7-2; clone_size: .; d_call: .; cdr3_length: 14; j_call: TRBJ2-3; cdr3_nt: TGTGCCAGCAGGTATCTTCCTCTCACAGATACGCAGTATTTT; cdr3_aa: CASRYLPLTDTQYF
v_call: TRBV27; clone_size: few; d_call: .; cdr3_length: 13; j_call: TRBJ2-2; cdr3_nt: TGTGCCAGCAGTTTTGAAGGGACCGGGGAGCTGTTTTTT; cdr3_aa: CASSFEGTGELFF